This TCR beta chain is from a study of cytomegalovirus exposure and HLA in healthy donors. Across the whole study: The same platform was used for the 110 or so validation repertoires as for the 666 first-cohort repertoires, as reported in a later analysis. Findings and caveats of the study: Both high specificity and high sensitivity reportedly marked the classifier's diagnosis of cytomegalovirus status. Altogether, 150 to 200 TCR beta chains were recorded as cytomegalovirus-associated. A few chains tied to CMV proved CMV antigen-specific in vitro.

The V segment lost 0 bases and the J segment 4 bases; nucleotides outside the gene matches: 1. The germline V gene encodes CDR1 LGHNT and CDR2 FRNRAP. The CDR3 loop spans 16 amino acids. Remarks on this clone: No antigen is known for it.

Only in-frame clones appear in the TCRdb table, and some are missing; sequencing was by immunoSEQ multiplex PCR. The data show some 41,000 clones, approximately 93% seen once. What was sequenced was PBMCs. This chain links TRBV12-5 with TRBJ2-1; TRBD2 aligns across 12 bases. The receptor comes from a woman in her late teens or twenties in good health and CMV-seronegative. CDR3 sequence (DNA): TGTGCTAGTGGTTTGGTGACTAGCGGGGGATACAATGAGCAGTTCTTC. This translates into CASGLVTSGGYNEQFF.